A single sample gave rise to the 21 T cell receptor beta chains below, sequenced in a study of cytomegalovirus exposure and HLA in healthy donors (dated by TCRdb to 2017 to 2019). The library relied on the immunoSEQ multiplex PCR assay. For the multiplex PCR, a mixture combining 60 forward primers for TCR Vbeta segments and 13 reverse primers for TCR Jbeta segments was used. TCRdb re-hosts the immuneACCESS table, in-frame sequences only. Its copies lack some clones; in the studies checked, an unresolved V gene accounts for under half of them, and the cause for the rest is not known. Present in this sample are some 150,000 clones, around 87% of which were seen just once. Jointly, the top ten make up 5.2% of the sample. The sample taken for sequencing was PBMCs. The receptors shown here come from a woman aged 25-40 years in good health and CMV-seronegative.

The chain uses TRBV6-5 and TRBJ1-1; no clear D gene. CDR3 size: 15 residues. CDR1 MNHEY and CDR2 SVGAGI come from the germline V gene. The ends were cut back, 0 bases at V and 0 bases at J, with 8 bases in the middle. In DNA, the CDR3 is TGTGCCAGCAGTTACTCGGGAGCCATGAACACTGAAGCTTTCTTT. This gives the protein CASSYSGAMNTEAFF.

The genes are TRBV5-4 and TRBJ2-2; 7 bases fit TRBD1. The CDR3 length is 16 residues. Germline V gene data show CDR1 as SGHNT and CDR2 as YYREEE (reference sequence). Trimming at V came to 0 bases and at J to 7 bases, leaving 9 bases not matched to a gene. The CDR3 reads CASSLGQGGLVGELFF. CDR3 sequence (DNA): TGTGCCAGCAGCTTGGGACAGGGTGGTTTGGTCGGGGAGCTGTTTTTT. The full variable domain, with the rest looked up from reference TRBV5-4 and TRBJ2-2, is ETGVTQSPTHLIKTRGQQVTLRCSSQSGHNTVSWYQQALGQGPQFIFQYYREEENGRGNFPPRFSGLQFPNYSSELNVNALELDDSALYLCASSLGQGGLVGELFFGEGSRLTVL.

The chain recombines TRBV28 with TRBJ2-2, with D tentatively TRBD1 (5 bases). The CDR3 is made up of 16 amino acids. Between the trimmed V and J ends, which lost 5 bases and 0 bases, there was a span of 13 bases. Germline loops: CDR1 MDHEN, CDR2 SYDVKM. CDR3 DNA: TGTGCCAGCAGTCGATGGACAAACGCGAACACCGGGGAGCTGTTTTTT. Translated, it gives CASSRWTNANTGELFF.

The gene calls are TRBV7-2 and TRBJ2-1, with 9 bases lining up with TRBD1. With 1 base clipped from V and 7 bases from J, the junction kept 2 bases outside the gene matches. CDR1 is SGHTA, CDR2 FQGNSA, per germline. The CDR3 is 14 amino acids. The CDR3 protein is CASSLGDRANEQFF. The DNA of the CDR3 is TGTGCCAGCAGCTTAGGGGACAGGGCGAATGAGCAGTTCTTC. Full variable domain (missing parts from reference TRBV7-2 and TRBJ2-1): GAGVSQSPSNKVTEKGKDVELRCDPISGHTALYWYRQSLGQGLEFLIYFQGNSAPDKSGLPSDRFSAERTGGSVSTLTIQRTQQEDSAVYLCASSLGDRANEQFFGPGTRLTVL.

The chain is built from TRBV5-6 and TRBJ1-2; perhaps TRBD1 as D (5 bases). The germline V gene has CDR1 SGHDT and CDR2 YYEEEE. Trimming cost V 4 bases and J 2 bases, with 9 bases left between them. The CDR3 spans 13 residues. CDR3 region: CASSPDRNYGYTF. CDR3 nucleotide sequence: TGTGCCAGCAGCCCCGACAGAAACTATGGCTACACCTTC. Based on the CDR3 plus reference TRBV5-6 and TRBJ1-2, the full variable domain is DAGVTQSPTHLIKTRGQQVTLRCSPKSGHDTVSWYQQALGQGPQFIFQYYEEEERQRGNFPDRFSGHQFPNYSSELNVNALLLGDSALYLCASSPDRNYGYTFGSGTRLTVV.

J is TRBJ1-5 and V is TRBV5-1; D might be TRBD1 (6 bases). This CDR3 spans 18 amino acids. V gave up 5 bases and J gave up 0 bases, with 21 bases separating them. Germline V CDR1 and CDR2: SGHRS, YFSETQ. The CDR3 protein is CASRIDRSPRNSNQPQHF. The CDR3 DNA follows: TGCGCCAGCAGGATTGACAGGTCTCCAAGGAATAGCAATCAGCCCCAGCATTTT.

V and J are TRBV7-9 and TRBJ2-5; 10 bases align to TRBD1. This CDR3 has 15 residues. Germline V gives CDR1 SEHNR, CDR2 FQNEAQ (reference sequence). The V gene end was trimmed by 5 bases and the J gene end by 4 bases; junction bases not matched to a gene: 7. CDR3 DNA: TGTGCCAGCAGCACAGACAGGGGGCGGCGAGAGACCCAGTACTTC. This translates into CASSTDRGRRETQYF.

This clone appeared a single time. The V gene is TRBV6-5, the J gene TRBJ2-5; 10 bases match TRBD1. Near its end, the DNA agrees better with TRBJ2-7, so the J call may be wrong. The CDR3 loop spans 14 amino acids. Germline V CDR1 and CDR2: MNHEY, SVGAGI. In nucleotides, the CDR3 is TGTGCCAGCAGTTGGGGACAGGGGTCCTACGAGCAGTACTTC. It specifies CASSWGQGSYEQYF.

The chain is built from TRBV5-4 and TRBJ2-1; D is possibly TRBD2 (7 bases). Germline loops: CDR1 SGHNT, CDR2 YYREEE (reference sequence). Trimming shortened V by 0 bases and J by 10 bases, and 23 bases separated the two germline ends. This CDR3 is 17 amino acids long. The CDR3 DNA reads TGTGCCAGCAGCTTGGATCACCTGGGGGGGCTTCGAGGGGAGCAGTTCTTC. Its protein product is CASSLDHLGGLRGEQFF.

This clone was found a few times. The CDR3 is CASSLTGRSYNEQFF. In DNA form, the CDR3 reads TGTGCCAGCAGCTTGACAGGACGCTCCTACAATGAGCAGTTCTTC. The chain is built from TRBV5-6 and TRBJ2-1; possible D gene TRBD1, 5 bases. The V gene's germline CDR1 is SGHDT and CDR2 YYEEEE. This CDR3 has 15 amino acids. V gave up 1 base and J gave up 0 bases, with 8 bases separating them.

The chain joins TRBV19 to TRBJ2-6; 10 bases line up with TRBD1. The CDR3 runs 18 residues. Germline V gives CDR1 LNHDA, CDR2 SQIVND (reference sequence). V lost 7 bases, J lost 0 bases, and 9 bases stayed unmatched. DNA of the CDR3: TGTGCCAGTACCCTCCGGGACAGGGGTCCCTCTGGGGCCAACGTCCTGACTTTC. It yields the protein CASTLRDRGPSGANVLTF. Combining the CDR3 with reference TRBV19 and TRBJ2-6 gives the whole variable domain DGGITQSPKYLFRKEGQNVTLSCEQNLNHDAMYWYRQDPGQGLRLIYYSQIVNDFQKGDIAEGYSVSREKKESFPLTVTSAQKNPTAFYLCASTLRDRGPSGANVLTFGAGSRLTVL.

The chain recombines TRBV19 with TRBJ1-2, with D possibly matching TRBD1 (5 bases). Germline lookup yields CDR1 LNHDA and CDR2 SQIVND (reference sequence). Trimming removed 7 bases from V and 2 bases from J, with 8 bases in between. This CDR3 spans 12 amino acids. The CDR3 loop reads CASMGGNYGYTF. CDR3 nucleotides: TGTGCCAGTATGGGGGGAAACTATGGCTACACCTTC.

V and J are TRBV15 and TRBJ2-7; perhaps TRBD2 as D (6 bases). With 0 bases removed from V and 5 bases from J, the gap between germline ends came to 14 bases. Germline V CDR1 and CDR2: LNHNV, YYDKDF (reference sequence). The CDR3 spans 15 residues. The DNA for the CDR3 is TGTGCCACCAGCAGAGAAGTAAGGAGGGAAAACGAGCAGTACTTC. Its protein product is CATSREVRRENEQYF.

This clone was recorded only once. V gene TRBV7-9 combines with J gene TRBJ2-7, with 10 bases lining up with TRBD1. With 4 bases clipped from V and 6 bases from J, the junction kept 3 bases outside the gene matches. The germline gives CDR1 SEHNR, CDR2 FQNEAQ (reference sequence). This CDR3 has 13 amino acids. The CDR3 DNA sequence: TGTGCCAGCAGCTCGACAGGGGGCGTCGAGCAGTACTTC. Protein product: CASSSTGGVEQYF. Complete variable domain (other parts from reference TRBV7-9 and TRBJ2-7): DTGVSQNPRHKITKRGQNVTFRCDPISEHNRLYWYRQTLGQGPEFLTYFQNEAQLEKSRLLSDRFSAERPKGSFSTLEIQRTEQGDSAMYLCASSSTGGVEQYFGPGTRLTVT.

This chain uses TRBV2 with TRBJ1-2; D ambiguous. Germline CDR1 SNHLY, CDR2 FYNNEI. Trimming cost V 4 bases and J 7 bases, with 16 bases left between them. This CDR3 region has 14 residues. This chain's CDR3 is CASSAWELKGGYTF. In nucleotides, the CDR3 is TGTGCCAGCAGTGCGTGGGAGTTAAAGGGTGGCTACACCTTC.

The chain is built from TRBV18 and TRBJ1-1, with TRBD1 matching over 7 bases. The junction had 9 bases not matched to a gene; V was cut back by 2 bases and J by 0 bases. Germline loops: CDR1 KGHSH, CDR2 LQKENI. This CDR3 comprises 17 residues. CDR3 nucleotides: TGTGCCAGCTCACCAAGGGGGCAGGGCACATTGAACACTGAAGCTTTCTTT. The encoded protein is CASSPRGQGTLNTEAFF. The whole variable domain, remainder taken from reference TRBV18 and TRBJ1-1, is NAGVMQNPRHLVRRRGQEARLRCSPMKGHSHVYWYRQLPEEGLKFMVYLQKENIIDESGMPKERFSAEFPKEGPSILRIQQVVRGDSAAYFCASSPRGQGTLNTEAFFGQGTRLTVV.

The V and J genes are TRBV19 and TRBJ2-6, with D perhaps TRBD1 (6 bases). Trimming took off 6 bases at V and 2 bases at J, with 8 bases between the two ends. Germline V CDR1 and CDR2: LNHDA, SQIVND (reference sequence). The CDR3 spans 14 residues. The CDR3 loop is CASRHRAGANVLTF. In nucleotides, the CDR3 is TGTGCCAGTAGACACAGGGCTGGGGCCAACGTCCTGACTTTC.

The rearrangement links TRBV5-5 to TRBJ2-5, with 8 bases matching TRBD2. TRBJ2-7 matches the DNA end more closely, so the J call is doubtful. The germline CDR1 and CDR2 sequences are SGHKS and YYEKEE (reference sequence). CDR3 length: 16 amino acids. The CDR3 DNA reads as TGTGCCAGCAGCTTCATGCCAGCGGGAGACTTTTACGAGCAGTACTTC. Protein product: CASSFMPAGDFYEQYF.

The rearrangement joins TRBV7-9 to TRBJ2-1, with 7 bases fitting TRBD1. The V gene end was trimmed by 4 bases and the J gene end by 11 bases; junction bases not matched to a gene: 14. The germline gives CDR1 SEHNR, CDR2 FQNEAQ (reference sequence). The CDR3 consists of 15 residues. The CDR3 DNA reads as TGTGCCAGCAGCTCCTGGATAGGGGGCATGTACCAGCAGTTCTTC. Protein product: CASSSWIGGMYQQFF.

As for this clone: At one end the junction does not follow the germline gene, possibly because of a read error. V usage is TRBV7-9 and J usage is TRBJ2-2, with D maybe TRBD1 (5 bases). Germline V gene sequence: CDR1 SEHNR, CDR2 FQNEAQ (reference sequence). CDR3 size: 12 residues. CDR3: CSSSLQAQGLFF. For the CDR3, the DNA is TGTTCCAGCAGCTTACAGGCCCAGGGGCTGTTTTTT.

This chain links TRBV5-1 with TRBJ2-1, with a weak D call TRBD1 (6 bases). Germline CDR1 SGHRS, CDR2 YFSETQ. The CDR3 has 17 amino acids. V lost 5 bases to trimming and J lost 1 base, with 19 bases between them. The DNA of the CDR3 is TGCGCCAGCAGTCTTGCGCGACAGGTCTGGTCCTACAATGAGCAGTTCTTC. Translation: CASSLARQVWSYNEQFF.